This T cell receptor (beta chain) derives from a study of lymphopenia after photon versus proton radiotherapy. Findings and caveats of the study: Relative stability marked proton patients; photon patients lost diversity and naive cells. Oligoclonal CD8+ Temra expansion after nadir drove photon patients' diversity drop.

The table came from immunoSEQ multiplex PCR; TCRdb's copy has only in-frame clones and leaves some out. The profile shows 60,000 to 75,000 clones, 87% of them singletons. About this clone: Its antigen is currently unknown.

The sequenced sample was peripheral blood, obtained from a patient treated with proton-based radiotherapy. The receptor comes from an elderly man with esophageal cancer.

The CDR3: CASSLGTGVYGYTF. The DNA for the CDR3 is TGTGCCAGCAGCTTGGGGACAGGGGTCTATGGCTACACCTTC. This sequence joins TRBV5-8 and TRBJ1-2, with 9 nucleotides matching TRBD1. The length of the CDR3 is 14 residues. Germline assignment: CDR1 SGHTS and CDR2 YDEGEE. Trimming removed 0 bases from V and 4 bases from J; junction bases left unmatched: 1.